The 7 T cell receptor beta chains in this list originate from one sample, sequenced in a study of T-cell memory formation after mild COVID-19. TCRdb analysed the 5' RACE reads with MiXCR anew, one entry per CDR3 protein. Altogether a few hundred thousand distinct CDR3 sequences are present, around 15% being singletons, with the ten largest covering over 20%. Sequenced: PBMCs or a T cell subset sorted from them (not recorded which). The receptor set was obtained from a man younger than 35 who had mild COVID-19 (a few samples of this study predate the infection). Cell type and time point are not known.

The gene calls are TRBV20-1 and TRBJ2-3, with D maybe TRBD2 (6 bases). The CDR3 is made up of 13 amino acids. V was shortened by 3 bases and J by 5 bases, with 12 bases between the two germline ends. From germline, CDR1 is DFQATT and CDR2 SNEGSKA (reference sequence). CDR3 protein: CSARVLGGDTQYF. CDR3 coding DNA: TGCAGTGCTAGGGTTCTGGGGGGAGATACGCAGTATTTT.

The chain has TRBV2 and TRBJ2-3; 7 positions match TRBD2. CDR3 length equals 15 residues. V shed 6 bases and J 0 bases; nucleotides not matched to a gene: 6. Per germline, CDR1 SNHLY and CDR2 FYNNEI. In DNA form, the CDR3 reads TGTGCCAGCAGAGAGACTAGCCTTAGCACAGATACGCAGTATTTT. The encoded protein is CASRETSLSTDTQYF.

This clonotype was seen repeatedly, ten times or more. The chain couples TRBV3-1 to TRBJ1-2; D may be TRBD1 (5 bases). Trimming took off 4 bases at V and 4 bases at J, with 16 bases between the two ends. CDR3 size: 15 residues. The germline CDR1 and CDR2 sequences are LGHDT and YNNKEL (reference sequence). Here the CDR3 reads CASSLGDGYFYGYTF. CDR3 DNA sequence: TGTGCCAGCAGCCTTGGGGACGGCTACTTCTATGGCTACACCTTC.

The sample holds a few counts of this clonotype. The rearrangement links TRBV27 to TRBJ1-2, with D perhaps TRBD1 (5 bases). Germline V gene lookup returns CDR1 MNHEY and CDR2 SMNVEV (reference sequence). V was cut by 4 bases and J by 5 bases, with 14 bases left in between. This CDR3 comprises 14 residues. Written as DNA, the CDR3 is TGTGCCAGCAGTTCCGCCTCTGGGGGGTATGGCTACACCTTC. Protein: CASSSASGGYGYTF.

The CDR3 loop is CASSQGTGSYTGELFF. For the CDR3, the DNA is TGCGCCAGCAGCCAGGGGACAGGGTCTTACACCGGGGAGCTGTTTTTT. The chain carries TRBV4-3 and TRBJ2-2; 9 bases fit TRBD1. V gave up 3 bases and J gave up 3 bases; unmatched junction bases: 5. Germline assignment: CDR1 LGHNA and CDR2 YSLEER. CDR3 size: 16 residues.

This rearrangement joins TRBV12-3 or TRBV12-4 to TRBJ2-7, with TRBD2 as a possible D gene (5 bases). This CDR3 region has 13 residues. V was shortened by 4 bases and J by 7 bases, with 14 bases between the two germline ends. CDR3 sequence reads: CASSWTGPGEQYF. The CDR3, as DNA: TGTGCCAGCAGTTGGACGGGTCCGGGGGAGCAGTACTTC.

In this sample, this clonotype turned up a few times. The chain employs TRBV5-5 and TRBJ2-3; the match to TRBD2 covers 8 bases. The germline CDR1 and CDR2 sequences are SGHKS and YYEKEE (reference sequence). After removal of 4 bases from V and 4 bases from J, the junction contained 11 bases not matched to a gene. This CDR3 spans 16 amino acids. The CDR3 loop is CASSAPASGFSDTQYF. The CDR3, as DNA: TGTGCCAGCAGCGCCCCGGCTAGCGGGTTCTCAGATACGCAGTATTTT.